The sequence of this TCR beta chain was determined in a study of control samples from healthy donors and cancer patients (dated by TCRdb to 2020 to 2021). V is pared back by 4 bases and J by 0 bases, with 9 bases lying between the germline termini. The CDR3, cysteine through phenylalanine, is 14 amino acids long. Left in the record is the CDR3 DNA by itself, 42 bases read in frame from the first base. The germline V gene (reference sequence) yields LNHDA for CDR1 and SQIVND for CDR2. The method behind the library was the immunoSEQ multiplex PCR assay. The clones in this table, taken by TCRdb from immuneACCESS, are in-frame only. Not every clone is retained; where verified, under half of the shortfall comes from an unresolved V gene, and the cause of the rest is unknown. The sample table holds about 92,000 clones, of which 82% were seen once. The ten most abundant clones make up roughly 9.8% of the sample.

As regards this clone: Its antigen is currently not known. It has no much larger one-base neighbor in the sample; base qualities were not kept.

The sequence derives from a woman between 55 and 75 years old in good health. The sequencing input was blood. The chain joins TRBV19 to TRBJ1-1; a confident D gene designation cannot be given. In nucleotide form, the sequence is TGTGCCAGTAGTACCGGGCGTCTGAACACTGAAGCTTTCTTT. This gives the protein CASSTGRLNTEAFF.